What follows are 26 T cell receptor beta chains derived from one specimen sequenced in a study of T-cell memory formation after mild COVID-19. TCRdb recomputed calls from the 5' RACE reads with MiXCR, one row per CDR3 protein. The table shows under 700,000 distinct CDR3 sequences, with 20% occurring only once. Sample: PBMCs or a T cell subset sorted from them (not recorded which). Receptors were obtained from an adult woman who had mild COVID-19 (a few samples of this study predate the infection). Cell type and time point are not known.

This clonotype was counted between two and nine times. J is TRBJ2-2 and V is TRBV5-5; the D is unclear. Deletions cut 2 bases from V and 3 bases from J, with 11 bases between. Germline V gene sequence: CDR1 SGHKS, CDR2 YYEKEE (reference sequence). There are 15 residues in the CDR3. CDR3 nucleotide sequence: TGTGCCAGCAGCTTACGTCTGTTGGACACCGGGGAGCTGTTTTTT. Amino acids: CASSLRLLDTGELFF.

This clonotype was counted at least ten times. This chain's CDR3 is CASSQTSGRRNEQFF. The CDR3 bases are TGTGCCAGCAGCCAAACTAGCGGGAGGCGCAATGAGCAGTTCTTC. The chain carries TRBV12-3 or TRBV12-4 and TRBJ2-1, with 12 bases aligning to TRBD2. After removal of 6 bases from V and 6 bases from J, the junction contained 6 bases not matched to a gene. This CDR3 region has 15 residues.

V and J are TRBV4-2 and TRBJ1-6, with D perhaps matching TRBD1 (5 bases). The CDR3 has 19 residues. The V gene lost 1 base and the J gene lost 7 bases, with 23 bases spanning the gap. Germline CDR1 is LGHNA and CDR2 is YNFKEQ. The CDR3 DNA follows: TGTGCCAGCAGCCAAGTATATCTTCCGGGACGCATGACGAATTCACCCCTCCACTTT. Its protein is CASSQVYLPGRMTNSPLHF.

This rearrangement joins TRBV7-9 to TRBJ2-5, with TRBD1 matching 7 bases. J was trimmed by 2 bases and V by 4 bases; bases with no gene match: 4. CDR1 is SEHNR and CDR2 is FQNEAQ in the germline V gene (reference sequence). The CDR3 loop spans 14 amino acids. CDR3 sequence reads: CASSSGQVQETQYF. The DNA for the CDR3 is TGTGCCAGCAGCTCTGGACAGGTTCAAGAGACCCAGTACTTC.

There are many counts of this clonotype. The chain carries TRBV12-3 or TRBV12-4 and TRBJ2-5, with TRBD1 matching 7 bases. The ends lost 3 bases at V and 4 bases at J; junction bases unmatched: 11. This CDR3 comprises 16 residues. The CDR3 DNA reads as TGTGCCAGCAGTTTTGGCCAGGGGGTGTTTGGAGAGACCCAGTACTTC. Translated, it gives CASSFGQGVFGETQYF.

The table lists this clonotype with a few counts. The chain recombines TRBV6-2 or TRBV6-3 with TRBJ2-1; 13 positions match TRBD2. Trimming at V came to 6 bases and at J to 5 bases, leaving 4 bases not matched to a gene. The CDR3 covers 15 residues. CDR1 is MNHEY, CDR2 SVGEGT, per germline. The DNA for the CDR3 is TGTGCCAGCAGGGGACTAGCGGGGTCCCACAATGAGCAGTTCTTC. It encodes CASRGLAGSHNEQFF.

This clonotype appeared many times. The chain has TRBV7-6 and TRBJ2-1; D gene uncertain. This CDR3 has 15 residues. Deletions cut 2 bases from V and 8 bases from J, with 16 bases between. Germline V CDR1 and CDR2: SGHVS, FNYEAQ. The chain's CDR3 is CASSLSARPTYEQFF. CDR3 DNA sequence: TGTGCCAGCAGCTTAAGTGCCCGACCAACGTATGAGCAGTTCTTC.

This clonotype was recorded a few times. The chain uses TRBV5-1 and TRBJ2-1; tentative D call: TRBD1 (5 bases). Germline V gives CDR1 SGHRS, CDR2 YFSETQ. V lost 3 bases and J 5 bases, leaving 9 bases between the germline ends. The CDR3 length is 13 residues. CDR3 loop: CASSSRQNNEQFF. CDR3 bases: TGCGCCAGCAGCTCCCGACAGAACAATGAGCAGTTCTTC.

The V call is TRBV7-8, the J call TRBJ2-1, with no clear D. Trimming stripped 1 base from V and 7 bases from J, with 11 bases between. Germline lookup yields CDR1 SGHVS and CDR2 FQNEAQ. The CDR3 sequence is 14 residues long. CDR3 loop: CASSLVLRLNEQFF. The CDR3 DNA is TGTGCCAGCAGCTTAGTTCTGCGGTTAAATGAGCAGTTCTTC. Combining the CDR3 with reference TRBV7-8 and TRBJ2-1 gives the whole variable domain GAGVSQSPRYKVAKRGQDVALRCDPISGHVSLFWYQQALGQGPEFLTYFQNEAQLDKSGLPSDRFFAERPEGSVSTLKIQRTQQEDSAVYLCASSLVLRLNEQFFGPGTRLTVL.

The rearrangement links TRBV6-2 or TRBV6-3 to TRBJ1-5; no firm D call. Germline CDR1 MNHEY, CDR2 SVGEGT. V lost 4 bases and J 9 bases, leaving 10 bases between the germline ends. This CDR3 is 12 amino acids long. The CDR3, as DNA: TGTGCCAGCAGTTCTCCCGGTTCGCCCCAGCATTTT. As protein: CASSSPGSPQHF.

This clonotype was counted at least ten times. At one end, the junction sequence differs from germline, possibly due to a read error. The V call is TRBV7-7, the J call TRBJ2-1; no clear D gene. CDR3 length: 16 amino acids. From germline, CDR1 is SSHAT and CDR2 FNYEAQ (reference sequence). CDR3 DNA: TGTGCTAGCAGCTTAGTTGCTAGGGTCCCCTACAATGAGCAGTTCTTC. Protein: CASSLVARVPYNEQFF.

The chain uses TRBV6-5 and TRBJ1-4; no clear D gene. CDR3 length: 13 residues. The germline CDR1 and CDR2 sequences are MNHEY and SVGAGI. Trimming took 0 bases from V and 13 from J, leaving 12 bases between them. CDR3 DNA sequence: TGTGCCAGCAGTTACTCGTCCGGGAACGGACTGTTTTTT. Protein sequence: CASSYSSGNGLFF.

The chain has TRBV20-1 and TRBJ2-7, with D perhaps assigned TRBD1 or TRBD2 (7 bases each). V was trimmed by 6 bases and J by 2 bases, leaving 17 bases between them. Per the germline V gene, CDR1 is DFQATT and CDR2 is SNEGSKA (reference sequence). The CDR3 contains 14 residues. In DNA, the CDR3 is TGCAGTGCCCCTGACAGGGAGGGCACCTACGAGCAGTACTTC. Protein: CSAPDREGTYEQYF.

This clonotype came up a few times. This rearrangement joins TRBV5-1 to TRBJ2-3, with 8 nucleotides matching TRBD1. CDR3 length: 16 amino acids. V shed 1 base, J shed 3 bases, and the junction held 7 bases outside the gene matches. In germline, CDR1 is SGHRS, CDR2 YFSETQ. CDR3 sequence: CASSLSPDRGTDTQYF. The CDR3 coding sequence is TGCGCCAGCAGCTTGTCCCCAGACAGGGGTACAGATACGCAGTATTTT.

The rearrangement joins TRBV12-3 or TRBV12-4 to TRBJ1-2; D remains ambiguous. This CDR3 contains 13 residues. V was trimmed by 5 bases and J by 2 bases, leaving 9 bases between them. This CDR3 is CASSRTTNYGYTF. Here the CDR3 DNA reads TGTGCCAGCAGTAGAACAACGAACTATGGCTACACCTTC.

The rearrangement joins TRBV11-3 to TRBJ2-1; TRBD2 matches 12 bases. Trimming removed 5 bases from V and 8 bases from J; junction bases left unmatched: 16. Germline V gene data show CDR1 as SGHNT and CDR2 as YENEEA. The CDR3 is 18 amino acids. The CDR3 is CASSLTIRLAGGQDEQFF. CDR3 in DNA: TGTGCCAGCAGCCTCACTATTCGGCTAGCGGGAGGGCAAGATGAGCAGTTCTTC.

This clonotype was recorded a few times. The V call is TRBV2, the J call TRBJ1-6; D is ambiguous. In germline, CDR1 is SNHLY, CDR2 FYNNEI. V was shortened by 7 bases and J by 7 bases, with 5 bases between the two germline ends. This CDR3 is 11 amino acids long. The CDR3 loop reads CASMRNSPLHF. CDR3 DNA: TGTGCCAGCATGAGGAATTCACCCCTCCACTTT.

The rearrangement joins TRBV11-1 to TRBJ2-5; D unresolved. V was pared by 6 bases and J by 4 bases, with 9 bases between. The CDR3 runs 12 residues. Looked up from germline, CDR1 is SGHAT and CDR2 is FQDESV (reference sequence). The CDR3 DNA is TGTGCCAGCAGTGCGGCCCGAGAGACCCAGTACTTC. Translated, it gives CASSAARETQYF.

CDR3 nucleotides: TGCAGTGCCTCGCCTCCGGGAGGGAATTCACCCCTCCACTTT. It translates to CSASPPGGNSPLHF. This chain links TRBV20-1 with TRBJ1-6; D is unresolved. Germline-derived CDR1 and CDR2 are DFQATT and SNEGSKA (reference sequence). V was cut by 6 bases and J by 7 bases, with 16 bases left in between. The CDR3 extends over 14 amino acids.

This clonotype was observed a few times. The J gene is TRBJ2-2, the V gene TRBV6-5; a weak D match, TRBD1 (5 bases). V dropped 0 bases and J dropped 3 bases, with 14 bases sitting between them. The CDR3 sequence is 17 residues long. The germline gives CDR1 MNHEY, CDR2 SVGAGI. CDR3 residues: CASSYSIQGTHTGELFF. The CDR3 region has the DNA TGTGCCAGCAGTTACTCGATTCAGGGAACGCACACCGGGGAGCTGTTTTTT.

This clonotype came up many times. This CDR3 reads CASSLNYQSTDTQYF. The CDR3 bases are TGTGCCAGCAGCTTAAACTACCAAAGCACAGATACGCAGTATTTT. V is TRBV7-3 and J is TRBJ2-3; D gene unclear. The CDR3 is 15 amino acids. Germline CDR1 and CDR2: SGHTA and FQGTGA. V was pared by 1 base and J by 0 bases, with 8 bases between.

V gene TRBV6-6 combines with J gene TRBJ1-5; 8 nucleotides align to TRBD1. The CDR3 is 15 amino acids. After removal of 2 bases from V and 6 bases from J, the junction contained 6 bases not matched to a gene. Germline V gene lookup returns CDR1 MNHNY and CDR2 SVGAGI (reference sequence). The CDR3 here is CASSYPGQGGQPQHF. CDR3 nucleotide sequence: TGTGCCAGCAGTTACCCCGGACAGGGAGGTCAGCCCCAGCATTTT.

This clonotype was seen a few times. The V gene is TRBV5-1, the J gene TRBJ1-2; a weak D match, TRBD1 (5 bases). Germline CDR1 reads SGHRS; CDR2 reads YFSETQ. The V end lost 4 bases, the J end lost 4 bases, and 11 bases lay between the germline ends. The CDR3 has 13 residues. CDR3 coding DNA: TGCGCCAGCAGCGTTCGGGACGGCTATGGCTACACCTTC. Translation gives CASSVRDGYGYTF.

The chain uses TRBV30 and TRBJ2-5; D is unclear. With 4 bases removed from V and 3 bases from J, the gap between germline ends came to 15 bases. CDR3 length: 14 residues. Per the germline V gene, CDR1 is GTSNPN and CDR2 is SVGIG (reference sequence). The CDR3, as DNA: TGTGCCTGGATCGCGCCACCACCCAAAGAGACCCAGTACTTC. It translates to CAWIAPPPKETQYF.

This clonotype was observed a handful of times. The rearrangement joins TRBV20-1 to TRBJ2-1; D is unclear. Germline assignment: CDR1 DFQATT and CDR2 SNEGSKA (reference sequence). CDR3 length: 14 amino acids. V gave up 2 bases and J gave up 8 bases, with 16 bases separating them. The chain's CDR3 is CSARPPSDRDEQFF. Written as DNA, the CDR3 is TGCAGTGCTAGACCGCCCTCTGATAGAGATGAGCAGTTCTTC.

This chain joins TRBV7-2 and TRBJ1-5; no clear D gene. The CDR3 is 13 amino acids. Germline assignment: CDR1 SGHTA and CDR2 FQGNSA. Trimming stripped 6 bases from V and 9 bases from J, with 15 bases between. The CDR3 protein is CASRLSWASPQHF. CDR3 coding DNA: TGTGCCAGCAGGTTATCTTGGGCCTCGCCCCAGCATTTT.